The 3 T cell receptor beta chains presented below share a single source sample, sequenced in a study of shared clonotypes between healthy human individuals. Produced via immunoSEQ multiplex PCR; TCRdb's table is partial and in-frame only. Of 550,000 to 850,000 clones detected, around two thirds appear once; the ten largest clones hold over 1.5%. Sequencing used memory CD4+ T cells sorted from blood. As for subset: CD45RA-negative fraction. Every receptor here comes from a woman younger than 45 in good health.

The chain has TRBV7-9 and TRBJ2-2; 7 bases fit TRBD1. This CDR3 spans 15 amino acids. In germline, CDR1 is SEHNR, CDR2 FQNEAQ (reference sequence). With V trimmed by 2 bases and J by 4 bases, 4 bases remained unmatched. The CDR3 reads CASSLMAGGTGELFF. The CDR3 nucleotides read TGTGCCAGCAGCTTAATGGCAGGGGGCACCGGGGAGCTGTTTTTT.

This clone was observed a handful of times. The chain recombines TRBV28 with TRBJ2-3; D is undetermined. The ends were cut back, 1 base at V and 8 bases at J, with 16 bases in the middle. Germline V gene sequence: CDR1 MDHEN, CDR2 SYDVKM. The CDR3 sequence is 15 residues long. The CDR3 loop reads CASSLLYSRWSTQYF. DNA for the CDR3: TGTGCCAGCAGTTTATTGTACTCCCGGTGGTCTACGCAGTATTTT.

This clone was observed a few times. The rearrangement uses TRBV28 and TRBJ1-5; weak D call: TRBD1 (6 bases). Trimming took off 3 bases at V and 4 bases at J, with 19 bases between the two ends. The V gene's germline CDR1 is MDHEN and CDR2 SYDVKM. The CDR3 runs to 17 residues. Written as DNA, the CDR3 is TGTGCCAGCAGTTTCTTTCGACTGAAAGGGGGGAATCAGCCCCAGCATTTT. It yields the protein CASSFFRLKGGNQPQHF.